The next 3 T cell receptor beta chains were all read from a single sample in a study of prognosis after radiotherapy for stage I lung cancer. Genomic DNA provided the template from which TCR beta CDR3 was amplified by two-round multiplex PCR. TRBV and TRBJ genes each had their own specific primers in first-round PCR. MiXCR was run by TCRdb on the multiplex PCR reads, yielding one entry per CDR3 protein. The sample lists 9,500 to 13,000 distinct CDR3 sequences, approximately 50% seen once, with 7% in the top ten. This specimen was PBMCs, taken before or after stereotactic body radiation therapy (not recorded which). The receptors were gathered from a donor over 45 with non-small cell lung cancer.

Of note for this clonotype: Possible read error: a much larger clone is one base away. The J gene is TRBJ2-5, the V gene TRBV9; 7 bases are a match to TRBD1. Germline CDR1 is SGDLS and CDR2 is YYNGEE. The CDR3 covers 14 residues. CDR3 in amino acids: CSSSPGDSRETQYF. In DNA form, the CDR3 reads TGTTCCAGCAGCCCTGGGGACAGCAGGGAGACCCAGTACTTC.

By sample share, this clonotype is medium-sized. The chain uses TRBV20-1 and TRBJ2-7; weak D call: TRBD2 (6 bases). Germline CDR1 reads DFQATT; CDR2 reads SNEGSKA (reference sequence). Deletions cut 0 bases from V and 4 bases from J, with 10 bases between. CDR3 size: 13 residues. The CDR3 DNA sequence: TGCAGTGCTAGAGATCTCGGAGGGTACGAGCAGTACTTC. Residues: CSARDLGGYEQYF.

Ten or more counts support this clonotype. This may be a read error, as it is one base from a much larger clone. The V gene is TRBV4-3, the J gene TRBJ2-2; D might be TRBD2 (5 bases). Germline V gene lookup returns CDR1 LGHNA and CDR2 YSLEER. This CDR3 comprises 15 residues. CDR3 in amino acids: CASSQAGINTGELLF. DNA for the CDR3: TGCGCCAGCAGCCAAGCGGGAATAAACACCGGGGAGCTGCTTTTT.